This T cell receptor (beta chain) was captured by sequencing in a study of OX40 agonist ivuxolimab in advanced cancers. The CDR3 sequence is 18 residues long. V dropped 5 bases and J dropped 0 bases, with 20 bases sitting between them. CDR1 is SGHTA, CDR2 FQGNSA, per germline. Clones were sequenced by immunoSEQ multiplex PCR, and TCRdb holds only the in-frame ones, with some missing. The sample has 43,000 or so clones, roughly 80% seen once. The sequence derives from an adult with an advanced solid tumor such as melanoma, head and neck, liver or kidney cancer. The chain couples TRBV7-2 to TRBJ1-5; D is uncertain. Sequencing was performed on CD4+ or CD8+ T cells sorted from blood, taken in a trial of the OX40 agonist ivuxolimab. The CDR3, as DNA: TGTGCCAGCAGCGACGCAGGCAATTTGAGGGATAGCAATCAGCCCCAGCATTTT. Amino acid sequence: CASSDAGNLRDSNQPQHF. The entire variable domain, with the rest obtained from reference TRBV7-2 and TRBJ1-5, is as follows: GAGVSQSPSNKVTEKGKDVELRCDPISGHTALYWYRQSLGQGLEFLIYFQGNSAPDKSGLPSDRFSAERTGGSVSTLTIQRTQQEDSAVYLCASSDAGNLRDSNQPQHFGDGTRLSIL.